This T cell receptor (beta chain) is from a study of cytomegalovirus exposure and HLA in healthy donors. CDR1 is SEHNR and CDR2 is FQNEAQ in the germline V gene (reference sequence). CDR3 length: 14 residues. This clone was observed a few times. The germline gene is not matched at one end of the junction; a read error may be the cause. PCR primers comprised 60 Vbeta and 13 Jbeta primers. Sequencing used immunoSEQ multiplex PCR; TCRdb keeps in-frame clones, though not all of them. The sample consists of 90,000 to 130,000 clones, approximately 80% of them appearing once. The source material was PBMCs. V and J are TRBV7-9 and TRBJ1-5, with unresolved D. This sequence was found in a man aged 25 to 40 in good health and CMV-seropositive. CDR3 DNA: TGTTCCAGCAGCGCGGGAGGCGGCAATCAGCCCCAGCATTTT. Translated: CSSSAGGGNQPQHF.